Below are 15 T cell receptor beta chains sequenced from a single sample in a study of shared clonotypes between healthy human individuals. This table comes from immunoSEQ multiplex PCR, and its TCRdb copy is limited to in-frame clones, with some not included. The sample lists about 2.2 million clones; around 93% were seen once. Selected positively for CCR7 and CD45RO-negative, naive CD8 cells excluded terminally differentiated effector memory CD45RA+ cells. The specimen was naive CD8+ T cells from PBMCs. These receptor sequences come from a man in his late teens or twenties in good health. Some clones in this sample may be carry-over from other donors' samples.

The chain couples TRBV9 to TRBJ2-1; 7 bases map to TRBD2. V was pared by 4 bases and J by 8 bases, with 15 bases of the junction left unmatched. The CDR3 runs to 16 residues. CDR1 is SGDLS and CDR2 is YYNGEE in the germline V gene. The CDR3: CASSPYRSGKLDEQFF. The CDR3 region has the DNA TGTGCCAGCAGCCCTTATAGGAGCGGGAAGTTGGATGAGCAGTTCTTC.

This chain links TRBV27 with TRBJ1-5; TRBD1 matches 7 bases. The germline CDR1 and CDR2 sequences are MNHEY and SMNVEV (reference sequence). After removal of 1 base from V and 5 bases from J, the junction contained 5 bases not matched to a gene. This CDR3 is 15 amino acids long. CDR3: CASSLWGDSHQPQHF. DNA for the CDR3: TGTGCCAGCAGTTTATGGGGGGACAGCCATCAGCCCCAGCATTTT.

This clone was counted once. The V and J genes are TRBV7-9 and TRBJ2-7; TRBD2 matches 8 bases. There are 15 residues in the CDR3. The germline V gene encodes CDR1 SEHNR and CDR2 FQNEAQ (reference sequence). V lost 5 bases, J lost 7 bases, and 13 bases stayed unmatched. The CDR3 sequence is CASSPAGAGVGEQYF. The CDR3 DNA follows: TGTGCCAGCAGCCCCGCCGGAGCGGGAGTAGGGGAGCAGTACTTC.

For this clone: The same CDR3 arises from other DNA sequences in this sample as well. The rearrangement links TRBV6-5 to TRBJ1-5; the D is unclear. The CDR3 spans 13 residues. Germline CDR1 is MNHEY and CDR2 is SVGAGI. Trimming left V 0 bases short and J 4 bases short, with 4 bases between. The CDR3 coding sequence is TGTGCCAGCAGTTACTCGCCAAATCAGCCCCAGCATTTT. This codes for CASSYSPNQPQHF.

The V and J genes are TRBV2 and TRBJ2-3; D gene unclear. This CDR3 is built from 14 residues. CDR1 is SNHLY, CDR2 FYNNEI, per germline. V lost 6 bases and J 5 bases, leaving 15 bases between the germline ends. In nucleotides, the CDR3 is TGTGCCAGCAGGGGCGGTAGGTCTGTAGATACGCAGTATTTT. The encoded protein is CASRGGRSVDTQYF.

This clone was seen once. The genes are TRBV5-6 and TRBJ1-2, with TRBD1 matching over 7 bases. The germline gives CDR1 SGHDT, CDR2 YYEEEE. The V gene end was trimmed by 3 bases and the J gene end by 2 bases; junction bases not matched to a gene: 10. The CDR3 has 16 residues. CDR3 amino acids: CASSSRNRGKNYGYTF. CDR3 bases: TGTGCCAGCAGCTCGCGCAACAGGGGCAAAAACTATGGCTACACCTTC.

The CDR3 is CASSALAGTDTQYF. CDR3 nucleotide sequence: TGTGCCAGCAGCGCTCTAGCGGGAACAGATACGCAGTATTTT. The chain joins TRBV11-2 to TRBJ2-3, with 9 nucleotides matching TRBD2. The germline V gene encodes CDR1 SGHAT and CDR2 FQNNGV. With V trimmed by 5 bases and J by 3 bases, 3 bases remained unmatched. This CDR3 has 14 residues.

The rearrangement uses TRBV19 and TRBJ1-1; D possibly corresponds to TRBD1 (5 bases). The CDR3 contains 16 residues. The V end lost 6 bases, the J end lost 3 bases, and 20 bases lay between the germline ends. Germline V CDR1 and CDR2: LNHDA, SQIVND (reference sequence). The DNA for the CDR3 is TGTGCCAGTAGCCCCTGGCAGGGTCGGTCGGACACTGAAGCTTTCTTT. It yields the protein CASSPWQGRSDTEAFF. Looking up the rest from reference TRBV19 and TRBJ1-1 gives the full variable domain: DGGITQSPKYLFRKEGQNVTLSCEQNLNHDAMYWYRQDPGQGLRLIYYSQIVNDFQKGDIAEGYSVSREKKESFPLTVTSAQKNPTAFYLCASSPWQGRSDTEAFFGQGTRLTVV.

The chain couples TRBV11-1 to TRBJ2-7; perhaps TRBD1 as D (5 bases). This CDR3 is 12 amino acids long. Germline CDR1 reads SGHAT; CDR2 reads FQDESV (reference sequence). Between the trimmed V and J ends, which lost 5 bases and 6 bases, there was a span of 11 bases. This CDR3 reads CASSPRTLEQYF. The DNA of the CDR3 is TGTGCCAGCAGCCCAAGGACACTCGAGCAGTACTTC.

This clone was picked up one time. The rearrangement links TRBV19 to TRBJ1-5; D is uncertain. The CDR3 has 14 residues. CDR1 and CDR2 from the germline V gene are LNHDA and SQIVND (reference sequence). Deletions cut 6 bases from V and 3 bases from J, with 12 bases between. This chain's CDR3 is CASRTRDFNQPQHF. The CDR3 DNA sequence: TGTGCCAGTAGGACCCGGGATTTCAATCAGCCCCAGCATTTT. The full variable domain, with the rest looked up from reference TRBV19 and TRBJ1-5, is DGGITQSPKYLFRKEGQNVTLSCEQNLNHDAMYWYRQDPGQGLRLIYYSQIVNDFQKGDIAEGYSVSREKKESFPLTVTSAQKNPTAFYLCASRTRDFNQPQHFGDGTRLSIL.

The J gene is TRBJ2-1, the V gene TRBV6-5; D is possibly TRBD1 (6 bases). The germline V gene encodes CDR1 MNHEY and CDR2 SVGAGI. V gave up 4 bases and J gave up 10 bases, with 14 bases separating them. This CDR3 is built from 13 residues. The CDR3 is CASSSDRLTEQFF. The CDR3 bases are TGTGCCAGCAGTTCAGACAGGCTCACGGAGCAGTTCTTC.

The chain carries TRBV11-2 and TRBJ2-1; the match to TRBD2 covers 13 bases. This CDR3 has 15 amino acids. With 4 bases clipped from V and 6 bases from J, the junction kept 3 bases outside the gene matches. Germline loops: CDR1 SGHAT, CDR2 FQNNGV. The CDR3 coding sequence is TGTGCCAGCAGCTCTACTAGCGGGAGGGCCAATGAGCAGTTCTTC. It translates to CASSSTSGRANEQFF.

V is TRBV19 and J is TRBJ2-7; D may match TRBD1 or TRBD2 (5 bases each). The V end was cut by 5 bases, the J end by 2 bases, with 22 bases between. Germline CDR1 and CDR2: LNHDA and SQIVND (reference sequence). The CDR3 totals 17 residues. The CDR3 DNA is TGTGCCAGTAGTCAACTCACCTCAGGGACGCCCCCCTACGAGCAGTACTTC. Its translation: CASSQLTSGTPPYEQYF.

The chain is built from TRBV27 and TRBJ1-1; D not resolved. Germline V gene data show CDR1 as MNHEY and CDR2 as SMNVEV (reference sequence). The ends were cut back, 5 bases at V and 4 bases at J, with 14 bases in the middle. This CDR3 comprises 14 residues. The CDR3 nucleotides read TGTGCCAGCAGTCTTCGGGTGGCGGGCACTGAAGCTTTCTTT. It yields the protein CASSLRVAGTEAFF.

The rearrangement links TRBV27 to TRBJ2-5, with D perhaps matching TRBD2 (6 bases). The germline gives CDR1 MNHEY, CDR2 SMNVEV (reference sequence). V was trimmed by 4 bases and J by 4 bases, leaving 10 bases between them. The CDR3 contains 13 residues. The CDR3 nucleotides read TGTGCCAGCAGTTCTCGGGGAGGAGAGACCCAGTACTTC. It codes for CASSSRGGETQYF.